The 15 T cell receptor beta chains presented below share a single source sample, sequenced in a study of T cell responses to AZD1222 COVID-19 vaccine. Some clones are missing from TCRdb's copy, which holds only in-frame ones; the method was immunoSEQ multiplex PCR. The sample lists some 120,000 clones; 92% were seen once. The sample in question was peripheral blood, obtained 28 days after the second AZD1222 dose. The receptors originated from an adult who received the AZD1222 COVID-19 vaccine.

This clone was observed once. V gene TRBV28 combines with J gene TRBJ1-1; 7 nucleotides agree with TRBD1. The CDR3 extends over 15 amino acids. Germline V CDR1 and CDR2: MDHEN, SYDVKM. V trimming: 5 bases; J trimming: 4 bases; junction bases outside the gene matches: 10. The CDR3 nucleotides read TGTGCCAGCAGTCTCGGGACAGCGGTGCGCACTGAAGCTTTCTTT. Protein product: CASSLGTAVRTEAFF.

The V call is TRBV4-1, the J call TRBJ1-3, with no clear D. This CDR3 is 14 amino acids long. CDR1 and CDR2 (germline): MGHRA, YSYEKL. V lost 5 bases and J lost 8, with 16 bases in between. As DNA, the CDR3 is TGCGCCAGCAGCTACGGGCCCGGAGCGGACACCATATATTTT. This codes for CASSYGPGADTIYF.

V usage is TRBV6-1 and J usage is TRBJ1-4, with unresolved D. V was pared by 3 bases and J by 3 bases, with 11 bases between. Germline CDR1 is MNHNS and CDR2 is SASEGT. The CDR3 spans 15 residues. The chain's CDR3 is CASSDPQFPNEKLFF. For the CDR3, the DNA is TGTGCCAGCAGTGACCCGCAGTTCCCTAATGAAAAACTGTTTTTT.

The rearrangement uses TRBV19 and TRBJ1-2; no definite D call. The CDR3 covers 13 residues. Germline V lookup: CDR1 LNHDA, CDR2 SQIVND (reference sequence). Trimming left V 7 bases short and J 0 bases short, with 9 bases between. CDR3 sequence: CASNPIANYGYTF. As DNA, the CDR3 is TGTGCCAGTAATCCGATAGCTAACTATGGCTACACCTTC.

The chain joins TRBV23-1 to TRBJ1-4; a possible D gene is TRBD1 (6 bases). TRBV23-1 is noted as an ORF with a role that remains uncertain. V was shortened by 0 bases and J by 7 bases, with 9 bases between the two germline ends. The CDR3 runs 14 residues. The CDR3 coding sequence is TGCGCCAGCAGTCAATCGGGGACATTTGAAAAACTGTTTTTT. Its translation is CASSQSGTFEKLFF.

The chain links TRBV21-1 to TRBJ1-4. TRBV21-1 is deemed a pseudogene. The CDR3 is made up of 15 amino acids. In nucleotides, the CDR3 is TGTGCCAGCAGCAATTATAGGCAGACCAATGAAAAACTGTTTTTT. It encodes CASSNYRQTNEKLFF.

The chain uses TRBV6-2 or TRBV6-3 and TRBJ2-1; TRBD2 matches at 12 bases. The CDR3 is made up of 16 amino acids. Germline trimming cut 5 bases from V and 7 bases from J; bases unmatched to any gene: 9. Germline assignment: CDR1 MNHEY and CDR2 SVGEGT. CDR3 residues: CASSTFTSGRRNEQFF. The CDR3, as DNA: TGTGCCAGCAGTACCTTCACTAGCGGGAGGAGGAATGAGCAGTTCTTC.

This clone showed up just a few times. V gene TRBV6-4 combines with J gene TRBJ1-4; 10 nucleotides match TRBD1. CDR1 is MRHNA and CDR2 is SNTAGT in the germline V gene. The CDR3 is 18 residues long. The V segment lost 2 bases and the J segment 3 bases; nucleotides outside the gene matches: 9. DNA of the CDR3: TGTGCCAGCAGTGACCGTCGACAGGGGGCTCCGGCTAATGAAAAACTGTTTTTT. It translates to CASSDRRQGAPANEKLFF.

This chain links TRBV6-5 with TRBJ2-7, with 9 bases that match TRBD2. Germline trimming cut 8 bases from V and 4 bases from J; bases unmatched to any gene: 9. From germline, CDR1 is MNHEY and CDR2 SVGAGI. The CDR3 sequence is 14 residues long. The CDR3 DNA sequence: TGTGCCAGCTGGGGTAGCGGGAGTTTATACGAGCAGTACTTC. This codes for CASWGSGSLYEQYF.

This chain uses TRBV2 with TRBJ2-1; D is uncertain. Per the germline V gene, CDR1 is SNHLY and CDR2 is FYNNEI. The CDR3 spans 13 residues. Trimming pared 6 bases from V and 7 bases from J, leaving 13 bases between. The DNA for the CDR3 is TGTGCCAGCAGCGTAGGAACTGGGAATGAGCAGTTCTTC. This encodes CASSVGTGNEQFF.

The chain employs TRBV7-2 and TRBJ1-1; possible D gene TRBD1, 6 bases. The CDR3 runs 15 residues. V gave up 0 bases and J gave up 5 bases, with 13 bases separating them. The germline CDR1 and CDR2 sequences are SGHTA and FQGNSA. Here the CDR3 reads CASSLADSPLTEAFF. The CDR3 region has the DNA TGTGCCAGCAGCTTAGCGGACAGCCCGTTAACTGAAGCTTTCTTT.

This clone appeared a single time. The V and J genes are TRBV27 and TRBJ1-1; D uncertain. The CDR3 is made up of 13 amino acids. V was cut by 5 bases and J by 0 bases, with 7 bases left in between. Germline V gene sequence: CDR1 MNHEY, CDR2 SMNVEV (reference sequence). CDR3 sequence reads: CASSGVMNTEAFF. The CDR3 coding sequence is TGTGCCAGCAGTGGAGTTATGAACACTGAAGCTTTCTTT.

The chain uses TRBV7-2 and TRBJ1-5; D is ambiguous. In germline, CDR1 is SGHTA, CDR2 FQGNSA. The CDR3 runs 11 residues. V was cut by 3 bases and J by 11 bases, with 8 bases left in between. The DNA of the CDR3 is TGTGCCAGCAGCTTGGGTACGACCCAGCATTTT. This encodes CASSLGTTQHF.

This chain links TRBV11-2 with TRBJ1-4; D is undetermined. The V gene's germline CDR1 is SGHAT and CDR2 FQNNGV. The V and J ends lost 0 bases and 0 bases respectively, with 5 bases between them. This CDR3 has 15 amino acids. The chain's CDR3 is CASSLEVATNEKLFF. The CDR3 DNA is TGTGCCAGCAGCTTAGAGGTCGCAACTAATGAAAAACTGTTTTTT.

This clone was found a few times. This chain connects TRBV28 to TRBJ1-1; 9 bases are a match to TRBD1. Germline V gives CDR1 MDHEN, CDR2 SYDVKM. J was trimmed by 0 bases and V by 6 bases; bases with no gene match: 11. This CDR3 has 17 residues. The CDR3 coding sequence is TGTGCCAGCAGACCCGGGACAGGGACGTTGATGAACACTGAAGCTTTCTTT. Protein product: CASRPGTGTLMNTEAFF.